The 16 T cell receptor beta chains below all came from one sample that was sequenced in a study of breast tumors, draining lymph nodes, adjacent tissues. The lymph nodes were axillary draining lymph nodes from breast cancer patients. TCRdb re-called the multiplex PCR reads with MiXCR, one entry per CDR3 protein. The table has roughly 80,000 distinct CDR3 sequences, roughly a fifth seen once. Sequencing used axillary lymph node tissue. These receptors were obtained from a female donor with breast cancer. Some clones in this sample may be carry-over from other donors' samples.

In this sample, this clonotype turned up many times. This chain connects TRBV6-5 to TRBJ1-4, with TRBD1 as a possible D gene (5 bases). V was shortened by 2 bases and J by 8 bases, with 12 bases between the two germline ends. The length of the CDR3 is 14 residues. CDR1 and CDR2 (germline): MNHEY, SVGAGI. CDR3 coding DNA: TGTGCCAGCAGTTACGGGGGGGGGAACGAAAAACTGTTTTTT. Its protein product is CASSYGGGNEKLFF.

Comment on this clonotype: Here the CDR3 omits its conserved ending phenylalanine or tryptophan, so a read error is the likely source. The rearrangement uses TRBV19 and TRBJ2-3; D call uncertain. V lost 5 bases and J lost 3, with 15 bases in between. The CDR3 spans 15 residues. The germline V gene has CDR1 LNHDA and CDR2 SQIVND (reference sequence). The CDR3 loop reads CASSSDLPLTDTQYL. The CDR3 region has the DNA TGTGCCAGTAGTTCGGATCTCCCACTAACAGATACGCAGTATCTT.

This chain joins TRBV12-3 or TRBV12-4 and TRBJ1-2, with D hard to call. V lost 4 bases and J lost 8, with 11 bases in between. The length of the CDR3 is 12 residues. CDR3 nucleotide sequence: TGTGCCAGCAGTTCAGCCCCCAGGGGCTACACCTTC. It yields the protein CASSSAPRGYTF.

This clonotype has a handful of counts. The V gene is TRBV5-6, the J gene TRBJ2-6; D call uncertain. The V gene lost 0 bases and the J gene lost 0 bases, with 10 bases spanning the gap. The germline CDR1 and CDR2 sequences are SGHDT and YYEEEE. There are 17 residues in the CDR3. CDR3 amino acids: CASSLVALSSGANVLTF. CDR3 DNA sequence: TGTGCCAGCAGCTTGGTGGCGCTGAGCTCTGGGGCCAACGTCCTGACTTTC.

This clonotype was counted ten times or more. The J gene is TRBJ1-4, the V gene TRBV4-1; D is unclear. This CDR3 region has 12 residues. The V end lost 4 bases, the J end lost 8 bases, and 8 bases lay between the germline ends. The germline gives CDR1 MGHRA, CDR2 YSYEKL. This CDR3 reads CASSPLGEKLFF. CDR3 nucleotide sequence: TGCGCCAGCAGCCCGCTCGGGGAAAAACTGTTTTTT.

This clonotype was picked up many times. This chain links TRBV7-9 with TRBJ1-5, with D hard to call. CDR3 length equals 13 residues. The germline V gene encodes CDR1 SEHNR and CDR2 FQNEAQ (reference sequence). The ends were cut back, 1 base at V and 6 bases at J, with 7 bases in the middle. The CDR3 is CASSLGVGQPQHF. DNA for the CDR3: TGTGCCAGCAGCTTAGGCGTAGGTCAGCCCCAGCATTTT.

This clonotype was counted many times. V gene TRBV7-2 combines with J gene TRBJ2-5; 8 bases line up with TRBD2. Germline lookup yields CDR1 SGHTA and CDR2 FQGNSA. The CDR3 length is 15 residues. Trimming at V came to 5 bases and at J to 7 bases, leaving 12 bases not matched to a gene. CDR3 sequence reads: CASSPTGGPGGTQYF. As DNA, the CDR3 is TGTGCCAGCAGCCCCACGGGGGGGCCTGGGGGGACCCAGTACTTC.

J is TRBJ2-1 and V is TRBV19, with 12 bases that match TRBD1. The CDR3 runs 15 residues. V shed 6 bases, J shed 6 bases, and the junction held 6 bases outside the gene matches. The germline gives CDR1 LNHDA, CDR2 SQIVND (reference sequence). The CDR3 DNA reads TGTGCCAGTAGCTTGGGACAGGGGGCGCGCAATGAGCAGTTCTTC. Its translation: CASSLGQGARNEQFF.

The genes are TRBV28 and TRBJ2-7; D is perhaps TRBD1 (5 bases). Germline V gene data show CDR1 as MDHEN and CDR2 as SYDVKM. Trimming pared 6 bases from V and 4 bases from J, leaving 22 bases between. The CDR3 totals 16 residues. CDR3 region: CASRSQGRVGSYEQYF. The DNA of the CDR3 is TGTGCCAGCAGGTCCCAGGGCCGGGTAGGCTCGTACGAGCAGTACTTC. Looking up the rest from reference TRBV28 and TRBJ2-7 gives the full variable domain: DVKVTQSSRYLVKRTGEKVFLECVQDMDHENMFWYRQDPGLGLRLIYFSYDVKMKEKGDIPEGYSVSREKKERFSLILESASTNQTSMYLCASRSQGRVGSYEQYFGPGTRLTVT.

In its sample, this clonotype was seen many times. CDR3 amino acids: CSAGSNNEQFF. The CDR3 DNA is TGCAGTGCCGGGTCCAACAATGAGCAGTTCTTC. The V call is TRBV20-1, the J call TRBJ2-1; D remains unclear. Germline assignment: CDR1 DFQATT and CDR2 SNEGSKA (reference sequence). The CDR3 consists of 11 residues. Trimming removed 6 bases from V and 5 bases from J, with 8 bases in between.

Comments on this clonotype: The final CDR3 position lacks the conserved phenylalanine or tryptophan, pointing to a likely read error. The chain couples TRBV9 to TRBJ2-5; D assignment may be TRBD1 or TRBD2 (5 bases each). This CDR3 comprises 14 residues. CDR1 is SGDLS, CDR2 YYNGEE, per germline. The CDR3 here is CACSVESGTETQYL. In DNA form, the CDR3 reads TGTGCCTGCAGCGTAGAGTCAGGGACAGAGACCCAGTACCTC.

This clonotype was observed at least ten times. The J gene is TRBJ2-1, the V gene TRBV3-1; the match to TRBD1 covers 7 bases. V lost 4 bases and J lost 6; bases outside the gene matches: 6. CDR1 is LGHDT and CDR2 is YNNKEL in the germline V gene (reference sequence). The CDR3 runs to 14 residues. Here the CDR3 reads CASSLLRTGNEQFF. For the CDR3, the DNA is TGTGCCAGCAGCCTCCTCCGGACAGGCAATGAGCAGTTCTTC.

Many counts were recorded for this clonotype. The chain recombines TRBV12-3 or TRBV12-4 with TRBJ1-4; 7 nucleotides line up with TRBD1. The CDR3 consists of 13 residues. V lost 5 bases and J lost 6; bases outside the gene matches: 3. As DNA, the CDR3 is TGTGCCAGCAGTCTCGGACAGGATGAAAAACTGTTTTTT. This gives the protein CASSLGQDEKLFF.

This clonotype came up many times. The chain combines TRBV29-1 with TRBJ2-7, with 10 bases matching TRBD1. CDR1 is SQVTM, CDR2 ANQGSEA, per germline. The V and J ends lost 4 bases and 7 bases, in that order; junction bases with no gene match: 10. The CDR3 is 14 residues long. CDR3 bases: TGCAGCGTTGGTCTGGGGACAGGGGTATCTGAGCAGTACTTC. It codes for CSVGLGTGVSEQYF.

With respect to this clonotype: In this CDR3 the conserved last residue, phenylalanine or tryptophan, is missing, so a read error is likely. The genes are TRBV6-6 and TRBJ2-3, with TRBD2 as a possible D gene (6 bases). Trimming took 5 bases from V and 0 from J, leaving 9 bases between them. This CDR3 has 14 amino acids. The germline V gene has CDR1 MNHNY and CDR2 SVGAGI (reference sequence). The CDR3 loop is CASSRDFSTDTQYL. In nucleotides, the CDR3 is TGTGCCAGCAGTCGGGACTTTAGCACAGATACGCAGTATCTT.

This clonotype occurred many times. The chain uses TRBV6-1 and TRBJ2-1; 9 positions match TRBD1. Germline V gene data show CDR1 as MNHNS and CDR2 as SASEGT. CDR3 length: 14 residues. V was pared by 6 bases and J by 9 bases, with 9 bases of the junction left unmatched. This chain's CDR3 is CASRTGGQGVEQFF. The CDR3 DNA follows: TGTGCCAGCAGGACAGGGGGGCAGGGGGTTGAGCAGTTCTTC.